This T cell receptor (beta chain) was captured by sequencing in a study of blood T cells in healthy people across ages. Findings and caveats of the study: The diversity estimates, figures obtained from one million T cells, were considered underestimates. A greater number of naive CD4+ cells and higher diversity distinguished long-lived donors from aged donors.

V lost 8 bases and J 12 bases, leaving 26 bases between the germline ends. The CDR3 covers 15 residues. CDR1 and CDR2 (germline): MNHNS, SASEGT. The table lists this clonotype with a few counts. The antigen is undetermined. With a J-beta primer mix and a sample-barcoded 5' primer, a second PCR ran 7 to 11 cycles. The template-switch adaptor was a 5' adaptor with 12 random nucleotides. It tagged each cDNA molecule. TCRdb fed the 5' RACE reads into MiXCR, producing one record per CDR3 protein. The sample holds approximately 580,000 distinct CDR3 sequences; approximately 25% are singletons and the top ten take roughly 9.4%. A further study also used this sample, focusing on T cells of mothers and their children.

Input material: blood. The clonotype originates from a boy between 5 and 17 years old in good health. V is TRBV6-1 and J is TRBJ1-5; D may be TRBD1 (6 bases). CDR3 amino acids: CASGQLQSFPFVQHF. The DNA of the CDR3 is TGTGCCAGCGGACAGCTCCAATCCTTCCCATTTGTCCAGCATTTT.